These 18 T cell receptor beta chains came from one sample sequenced in a study of tumor-infiltrating lymphocytes in primary liver carcinoma. The researchers obtained blood RNA from unsorted whole blood and also extracted germline DNA. Researchers generated TCR beta cDNA from 500 ng of total RNA, relying on a constant-region primer. Modified slightly, ARM-PCR produced TCR beta libraries over three nested multiplex PCR rounds. With TRBV1-TRBV30 forward primers and a C-beta reverse primer, the first two PCR rounds were run for roughly 10 cycles each. Via MiXCR, TCRdb re-called the multiplex PCR reads, giving one row per CDR3 protein. The sample lists over 250,000 distinct CDR3 sequences, around 50% occurring once. Sequenced material: peripheral blood. The receptors shown here come from a woman aged 25 to 45 with primary liver carcinoma and hepatitis B virus infection.

Of note for this clonotype: The junction does not match germline at one end; this may be a read error. The V call is TRBV6-5, the J call TRBJ2-7, with D possibly called TRBD1 or TRBD2 (5 bases each). The CDR3 length is 13 residues. Germline CDR1 is MNHEY and CDR2 is SVGAGI. The CDR3 loop is CSSNREGNYEQYF. The CDR3 DNA reads TGTTCCAGCAACCGAGAGGGGAACTACGAGCAGTACTTC.

A note on this clonotype: A read error may produce the germline difference seen at one junction end. This sequence joins TRBV4-1 and TRBJ2-7, with D possibly TRBD1 on 5 matching bases. The CDR3 extends over 12 amino acids. CDR1 MGHRA and CDR2 YSYEKL come from the germline V gene. CDR3 DNA sequence: TGCGCCAGCAGCCAAACAGGTTACGGGCAGTACTTC. Residues: CASSQTGYGQYF.

The chain is built from TRBV4-3 and TRBJ1-6; TRBD1 matches 7 bases. Per the germline V gene, CDR1 is LGHNA and CDR2 is YSLEER. V trimming: 0 bases; J trimming: 10 bases; junction bases outside the gene matches: 6. The CDR3 is made up of 15 amino acids. CDR3: CASSQERQGGSPLHF. For the CDR3, the DNA is TGCGCCAGCAGCCAAGAAAGACAGGGTGGGTCACCCCTCCACTTT.

The genes are TRBV28 and TRBJ2-1, with 7 positions matching TRBD2. Germline CDR1 reads MDHEN; CDR2 reads SYDVKM. This CDR3 is built from 14 residues. The CDR3 bases are TGTGTTAGCAAGAGCGGGACCCGCTACAATGAGCAGTTCTTC. Amino acids: CVSKSGTRYNEQFF.

A remark on this clonotype: At one end the junction does not follow the germline gene, possibly because of a read error. The rearrangement links TRBV4-2 to TRBJ1-3; D is perhaps TRBD1 (5 bases). CDR3 length: 15 residues. Germline V CDR1 and CDR2: LGHNA, YNFKEQ. The CDR3 spells CDSSQEAQGGDTIYF. DNA for the CDR3: TGTGACAGCAGCCAAGAGGCTCAGGGTGGGGACACCATATATTTT.

Notes on this clonotype: Germline is not matched at one junction end, which may reflect a read error. The chain couples TRBV4-3 to TRBJ1-2; TRBD1 might be the D (5 bases). Per germline, CDR1 LGHNA and CDR2 YSLEER. This CDR3 has 15 residues. The CDR3 DNA follows: TGCGCCAGTAGCCAACGAATCGGGACCAACTATGGCTCCACCTTC. It encodes CASSQRIGTNYGSTF.

This clonotype was found many times. The genes are TRBV6-5 and TRBJ1-6; D unclear. V was pared by 5 bases and J by 0 bases, with 14 bases between. The germline gives CDR1 MNHEY, CDR2 SVGAGI. The CDR3 covers 17 residues. The CDR3 sequence is CASSQDGRSSYNSPLHF. DNA for the CDR3: TGTGCCAGCAGTCAGGACGGTCGGAGCTCCTATAATTCACCCCTCCACTTT.

The genes are TRBV5-6 and TRBJ2-7, with 9 bases that match TRBD1. V trimming: 6 bases; J trimming: 3 bases; junction bases outside the gene matches: 7. There are 14 residues in the CDR3. Germline loops: CDR1 SGHDT, CDR2 YYEEEE. CDR3 sequence (DNA): TGTGCCAGCAACCCGGGACAGGGTCTCTACGAGCAGTACTTC. It codes for CASNPGQGLYEQYF.

Notes on this clonotype: Relative to the germline gene, one junction end is altered; a read error may explain this. The chain carries TRBV6-5 and TRBJ2-1; the D is unclear. CDR1 and CDR2 from the germline V gene are MNHEY and SVGAGI. The CDR3 spans 12 residues. CDR3 coding DNA: TGTGTCAGCAGTTACGGCAATAATGAGCGGTTCTTC. Protein: CVSSYGNNERFF.

The V and J genes are TRBV12-3 or TRBV12-4 and TRBJ2-5, with 9 bases aligning to TRBD1. This CDR3 has 14 amino acids. V was pared by 6 bases and J by 4 bases, with 6 bases of the junction left unmatched. CDR3 bases: TGTGCCAGCAGCTCAAGGACAGGGGTAGAGACCCAGTACTTC. It encodes CASSSRTGVETQYF.

This clonotype was seen at least ten times. DNA for the CDR3: TGTGCCAGCAGCTCGAGGGGCGGTCAAGGAAACACCATATATTTT. Translation gives CASSSRGGQGNTIYF. The rearrangement links TRBV11-3 to TRBJ1-3; possible D gene TRBD1, 5 bases. The CDR3 has 15 amino acids. V was cut by 4 bases and J by 4 bases, with 14 bases left in between. CDR1 SGHNT and CDR2 YENEEA come from the germline V gene.

Of note for this clonotype: Its ends do not fully match the called genes, so a read error is possible. The J gene is TRBJ2-1, the V gene TRBV11-2; TRBD2 aligns across 7 bases. This CDR3 is built from 15 residues. Per the germline V gene, CDR1 is SGHAT and CDR2 is FQNNGV. CDR3 sequence: CASSPGLADPREQFF. As DNA, the CDR3 is TGTGCCAGCAGCCCGGGGCTAGCGGACCCCCGAGAGCAATTCTTC.

With regard to this clonotype: It is likely a read error, because the conserved phenylalanine at the end of the CDR3 is missing. The gene calls are TRBV6-6 and TRBJ2-1, with D unresolved. CDR1 is MNHNY and CDR2 is SVGAGI in the germline V gene (reference sequence). The CDR3 runs to 13 residues. CDR3 sequence reads: CASSYTAYKEQFL. The DNA for the CDR3 is TGTGCCAGCAGTTACACCGCCTACAAAGAGCAGTTCCTC.

The chain couples TRBV5-6 to TRBJ1-2; 7 bases are shared with TRBD1. The germline gives CDR1 SGHDT, CDR2 YYEEEE. The V and J ends lost 9 bases and 2 bases, in that order; junction bases with no gene match: 10. This CDR3 spans 14 amino acids. CDR3 nucleotides: TGTGCCAACACCACAGGGGCGTCAAACTATGGCTACACCTTC. Translated, it gives CANTTGASNYGYTF.

This clonotype was seen a handful of times. CDR3: CASSQVSSGANVLTF. In DNA form, the CDR3 reads TGCGCCAGCAGCCAAGTCAGTTCTGGGGCCAACGTCCTGACTTTC. J is TRBJ2-6 and V is TRBV4-1; no definite D call. Trimming cost V 1 base and J 1 base, with 5 bases left between them. The CDR3 length is 15 residues. Germline CDR1 MGHRA, CDR2 YSYEKL.

On this clonotype: A read error may explain this, as a much larger clone is one base away. J is TRBJ2-3 and V is TRBV6-9, with a weak D call TRBD2 (6 bases). The CDR3 extends over 16 amino acids. The germline gives CDR1 MNHGY, CDR2 SVAAGI. Trimming pared 7 bases from V and 6 bases from J, leaving 23 bases between. The CDR3: CASNYQATTGVDTQYF. The CDR3, as DNA: TGTGCCAGCAATTACCAAGCAACTACGGGGGTCGATACGCAGTATTTT.

This chain connects TRBV7-8 to TRBJ1-1; no clear D. Germline CDR1 reads SGHVS; CDR2 reads FQNEAQ. Trimming removed 1 base at V and 1 base at J, with 13 bases between. The CDR3 runs 16 residues. CDR3 loop: CASSLVEIPWNTEAFF. CDR3 sequence (DNA): TGTGCCAGCAGCTTAGTGGAGATCCCATGGAACACTGAAGCTTTCTTT. The variable domain in full, completed from reference TRBV7-8 and TRBJ1-1, reads GAGVSQSPRYKVAKRGQDVALRCDPISGHVSLFWYQQALGQGPEFLTYFQNEAQLDKSGLPSDRFFAERPEGSVSTLKIQRTQQEDSAVYLCASSLVEIPWNTEAFFGQGTRLTVV.

With regard to this clonotype: Germline is not matched at one junction end, which may reflect a read error. The chain employs TRBV28 and TRBJ2-7; 9 bases fit TRBD1. Germline V gene data show CDR1 as MDHEN and CDR2 as SYDVKM. CDR3 length equals 17 residues. The CDR3, as DNA: TGTACCAGCAGCACCTTAGGGGGACAGGGTTTCTCCTACGAGCAGTACTTC. Translating gives CTSSTLGGQGFSYEQYF.